This T cell receptor (beta chain) was identified during a study of blood T cell repertoires in COVID-19. The CDR3 totals 18 residues. Germline trimming cut 3 bases from V and 2 bases from J; bases unmatched to any gene: 11. The germline gives CDR1 SGHTA, CDR2 FQGNSA. Profiling relied on immunoSEQ multiplex PCR, and the TCRdb table lists in-frame clones only, not all of them. In the table there are about 100,000 clones, approximately 80% of which are singletons. The J gene is TRBJ2-3, the V gene TRBV7-2, with 10 bases that match TRBD2. The sample taken for sequencing was peripheral blood. This clonotype originated in a woman in her 70s with acute or convalescent COVID-19. The CDR3 DNA is TGTGCCAGCAGCTTGCGCCACCCAGCGGGGGGGAACACAGATACGCAGTATTTT. Its translation is CASSLRHPAGGNTDTQYF.